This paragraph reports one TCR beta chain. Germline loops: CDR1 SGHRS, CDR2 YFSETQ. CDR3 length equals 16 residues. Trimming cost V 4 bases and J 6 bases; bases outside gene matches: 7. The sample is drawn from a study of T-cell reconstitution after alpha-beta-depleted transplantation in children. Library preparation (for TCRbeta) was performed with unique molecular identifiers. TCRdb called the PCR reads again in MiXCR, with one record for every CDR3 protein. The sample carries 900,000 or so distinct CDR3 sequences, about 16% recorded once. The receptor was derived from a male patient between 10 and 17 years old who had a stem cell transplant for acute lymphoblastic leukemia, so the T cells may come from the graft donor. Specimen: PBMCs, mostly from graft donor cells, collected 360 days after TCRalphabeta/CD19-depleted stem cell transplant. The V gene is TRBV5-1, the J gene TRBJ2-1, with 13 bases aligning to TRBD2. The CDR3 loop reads CASSPGTSGATNEQFF. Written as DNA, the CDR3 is TGCGCCAGCAGCCCCGGGACTAGCGGGGCTACCAATGAGCAGTTCTTC.